The 8 T cell receptor beta chains in this list originate from one sample, sequenced in a study of graft-versus-host responses after intestinal transplantation. Their recognized antigens are unknown. Some clones are missing from TCRdb's copy, which holds only in-frame ones; the method was immunoSEQ multiplex PCR. This sample has approximately 110,000 clones, with more than 90% found just once. Sample: unstimulated CD4+ T cells sorted from spleen or lymph node cells, taken before transplant. All receptors derive from a human donor who was the organ donor for an intestinal transplant.

The V gene is TRBV5-6, the J gene TRBJ2-5; D possibly corresponds to TRBD1 (5 bases). The CDR3 contains 15 residues. Germline CDR1 and CDR2: SGHDT and YYEEEE. V gave up 4 bases and J gave up 2 bases, with 15 bases separating them. CDR3 coding DNA: TGTGCCAGCAGCCGAAGGGGCATTTTTCAAGAGACCCAGTACTTC. Translated: CASSRRGIFQETQYF. The full variable domain, in which reference TRBV5-6 and TRBJ2-5 provide the parts outside the CDR3, is DAGVTQSPTHLIKTRGQQVTLRCSPKSGHDTVSWYQQALGQGPQFIFQYYEEEERQRGNFPDRFSGHQFPNYSSELNVNALLLGDSALYLCASSRRGIFQETQYFGPGTRLLVL.

V usage is TRBV7-3 and J usage is TRBJ2-1; D assignment may be TRBD1 or TRBD2 (6 bases each). Germline V lookup: CDR1 SGHTA, CDR2 FQGTGA. Trimming pared 5 bases from V and 7 bases from J, leaving 18 bases between. The CDR3 runs to 15 residues. Written as DNA, the CDR3 is TGTGCCAGCAGCGTAGGGGGGCGGCCCGATAATGAGCAGTTCTTC. This codes for CASSVGGRPDNEQFF.

J is TRBJ2-2 and V is TRBV27; 7 bases are a match to TRBD1. Germline V lookup: CDR1 MNHEY, CDR2 SMNVEV (reference sequence). CDR3 length: 17 residues. The V segment lost 5 bases and the J segment 5 bases; nucleotides outside the gene matches: 14. The CDR3 region is CASSTSRGLSRTGELFF. CDR3 DNA: TGTGCCAGCAGTACATCTAGGGGGCTGTCCCGTACCGGGGAGCTGTTTTTT.

V usage is TRBV5-1 and J usage is TRBJ1-2; tentatively, D is TRBD1 (5 bases). CDR1 SGHRS and CDR2 YFSETQ come from the germline V gene. The CDR3 extends over 14 amino acids. The V gene lost 4 bases and the J gene lost 0 bases, with 10 bases spanning the gap. The CDR3 loop is CASSAGGTNYGYTF. The DNA for the CDR3 is TGCGCCAGCAGCGCCGGGGGTACTAACTATGGCTACACCTTC.

The chain combines TRBV19 with TRBJ1-1; D is perhaps TRBD1 (5 bases). This CDR3 has 13 residues. Per germline, CDR1 LNHDA and CDR2 SQIVND (reference sequence). The germline V and J ends were trimmed by 6 bases and 7 bases, with 15 bases remaining between them. CDR3 amino acids: CASSGVGGSEAFF. In nucleotides, the CDR3 is TGTGCCAGTAGCGGGGTCGGGGGAAGTGAAGCTTTCTTT.

The chain joins TRBV5-1 to TRBJ1-3; tentatively, D is TRBD1 (5 bases). Deletions cut 0 bases from V and 2 bases from J, with 12 bases between. The CDR3 extends over 16 amino acids. Germline lookup yields CDR1 SGHRS and CDR2 YFSETQ. Written as DNA, the CDR3 is TGCGCCAGCAGCTTGGATCCGGGACCAGCTGGAAACACCATATATTTT. The encoded protein is CASSLDPGPAGNTIYF.

This chain links TRBV19 with TRBJ1-5; D not resolved. Trimming left V 4 bases short and J 0 bases short, with 13 bases between. CDR3 size: 16 residues. Per germline, CDR1 LNHDA and CDR2 SQIVND (reference sequence). The CDR3, as DNA: TGTGCCAGTAGTACCACCCGACACTCTAGCAATCAGCCCCAGCATTTT. Translation gives CASSTTRHSSNQPQHF.

The chain carries TRBV6-1 and TRBJ2-7; 9 positions match TRBD1. The CDR3 totals 13 residues. Germline loops: CDR1 MNHNS, CDR2 SASEGT. With V trimmed by 6 bases and J by 6 bases, 6 bases remained unmatched. CDR3 in DNA: TGTGCCAGCAGCCGGGACAGGGAGGGCGAGCAGTACTTC. This gives the protein CASSRDREGEQYF.